These 9 T cell receptor beta chains were sequenced from one sample in a study of T cell responses to AZD1222 COVID-19 vaccine. Assay used: immunoSEQ multiplex PCR; TCRdb lists only in-frame clones, some missing. Of about 170,000 clones in the sample, roughly nine tenths were seen once. The sample in question was peripheral blood, obtained on day 0 of AZD1222 vaccination. Receptor source: an adult in good health.

This clone came up once. V is TRBV7-2 and J is TRBJ2-1; D gene ambiguous. CDR3 size: 11 residues. The V gene's germline CDR1 is SGHTA and CDR2 FQGNSA. The V gene lost 3 bases and the J gene lost 10 bases, with 7 bases spanning the gap. The DNA for the CDR3 is TGTGCCAGCAGCTTCATAAAAGAGCAGTTCTTC. Translation gives CASSFIKEQFF.

The chain is built from TRBV11-3 and TRBJ1-1; 10 nucleotides line up with TRBD1. This CDR3 is built from 14 residues. With V trimmed by 5 bases and J by 10 bases, 10 bases remained unmatched. Germline V gene lookup returns CDR1 SGHNT and CDR2 YENEEA. The CDR3 nucleotides read TGTGCCAGCAGCCCGGGACAGGGGATTGATGGAGCTTTCTTT. It specifies CASSPGQGIDGAFF.

In DNA, the CDR3 is TGTGCCAGCAGCTTAGGGTGGGCTACGAACACTGAAGCTTTCTTT. This encodes CASSLGWATNTEAFF. V and J are TRBV7-2 and TRBJ1-1; no firm D call. The germline V gene has CDR1 SGHTA and CDR2 FQGNSA. The CDR3 length is 15 residues. The germline V and J ends were trimmed by 1 base and 1 base, with 10 bases remaining between them.

The CDR3 nucleotides read TGCAGCGTTGCCCGTCAGGGCTTGGGACGTGCTTTCTTT. Translating it yields CSVARQGLGRAFF. The chain couples TRBV29-1 to TRBJ1-1; D perhaps matches TRBD1 (5 bases). The germline CDR1 and CDR2 sequences are SQVTM and ANQGSEA. This CDR3 is built from 13 residues. The V and J ends lost 4 bases and 11 bases respectively, with 20 bases between them.

The CDR3, as DNA: TGTGCCAGCCCGACCGGGACACGCTCCTACGAGCAGTACGTC. It is translated as CASPTGTRSYEQYV. This chain joins TRBV21-1 and TRBJ2-7; the D call of TRBD1 is as the table states it, not checked on the DNA. TRBV21-1 has pseudogene status. The CDR3 covers 14 residues.

The CDR3 is CASSQDPGSQPQHF. The CDR3 DNA follows: TGCGCCAGCAGCCAAGATCCAGGTTCTCAGCCCCAGCATTTT. This sequence joins TRBV4-3 and TRBJ1-5; D unresolved. Trimming pared 0 bases from V and 6 bases from J, leaving 9 bases between. Germline-derived CDR1 and CDR2 are LGHNA and YSLEER. The length of the CDR3 is 14 residues.

The chain couples TRBV19 to TRBJ2-5, with 9 bases fitting TRBD1. This CDR3 is built from 15 residues. The germline V gene has CDR1 LNHDA and CDR2 SQIVND (reference sequence). V was pared by 7 bases and J by 2 bases, with 8 bases of the junction left unmatched. CDR3 sequence (DNA): TGTGCCAGTAAGAGTCGGGGACAGGGACAAGAGACCCAGTACTTC. The encoded protein is CASKSRGQGQETQYF.

V and J are TRBV5-1 and TRBJ1-1; D uncertain. In germline, CDR1 is SGHRS, CDR2 YFSETQ. The CDR3 is 12 amino acids. Trimming cost V 0 bases and J 6 bases, with 6 bases left between them. CDR3 nucleotides: TGCGCCAGCAGCTTGGCCGGGCCTGAAGCTTTCTTT. Its translation is CASSLAGPEAFF.

V and J are TRBV30 and TRBJ1-1; D is unclear. The CDR3 length is 13 residues. V lost 5 bases to trimming and J lost 1 base, with 11 bases between them. Germline V gene lookup returns CDR1 GTSNPN and CDR2 SVGIG (reference sequence). The CDR3, as DNA: TGTGCCTGGGTCCCCCCAGGGAACACTGAAGCTTTCTTT. Translated, it gives CAWVPPGNTEAFF.